This T cell receptor (beta chain) was obtained from a study of T cell responses to AZD1222 COVID-19 vaccine. General study findings and limits: There were repertoire samples only from the period after the peak T cell response. Seropositive at baseline were only six AZD1222 recipients. Elevations in Spike-specific TCR breadth and depth followed administration of two AZD1222 doses.

Between the trimmed V and J ends, which lost 1 base and 6 bases, there was a span of 14 bases. This CDR3 comprises 15 residues. Per the germline V gene, CDR1 is SGHDT and CDR2 is YYEEEE. Pooled together were second doses at about 4 or about 12 weeks. The method was immunoSEQ multiplex PCR; TCRdb's version includes in-frame clones alone and lacks a portion of them. The table has approximately 110,000 clones, about 91% seen once. Worth noting for this clone: What it recognizes is unknown.

The source of this sequence is an adult who received the AZD1222 COVID-19 vaccine. The chain combines TRBV5-6 with TRBJ1-5, with a weak D call TRBD1 (6 bases). This specimen consisted of peripheral blood, obtained 28 days after the second AZD1222 dose. DNA for the CDR3: TGTGCCAGCAGCTTGATGGGGACATCAAGTCAGCCCCAGCATTTT. This sequence encodes CASSLMGTSSQPQHF.